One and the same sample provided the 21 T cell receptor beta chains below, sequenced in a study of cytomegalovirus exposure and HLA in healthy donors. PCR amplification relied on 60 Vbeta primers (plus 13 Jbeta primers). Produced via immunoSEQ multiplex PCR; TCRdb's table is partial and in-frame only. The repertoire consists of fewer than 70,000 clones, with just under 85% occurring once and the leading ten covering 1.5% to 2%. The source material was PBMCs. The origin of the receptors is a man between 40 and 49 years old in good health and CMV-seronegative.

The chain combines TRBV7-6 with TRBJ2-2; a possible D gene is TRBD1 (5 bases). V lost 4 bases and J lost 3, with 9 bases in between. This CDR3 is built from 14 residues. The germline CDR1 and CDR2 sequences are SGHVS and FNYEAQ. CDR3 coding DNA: TGTGCCAGCAGCTCGACAGATTACACCGGGGAGCTGTTTTTT. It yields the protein CASSSTDYTGELFF.

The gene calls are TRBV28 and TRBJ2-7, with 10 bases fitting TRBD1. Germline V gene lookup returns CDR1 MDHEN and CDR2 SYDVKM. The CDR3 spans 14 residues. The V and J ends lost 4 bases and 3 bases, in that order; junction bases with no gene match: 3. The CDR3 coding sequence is TGTGCCAGCAGTTCGGGACAGGGGATCTACGAGCAGTACTTC. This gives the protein CASSSGQGIYEQYF.

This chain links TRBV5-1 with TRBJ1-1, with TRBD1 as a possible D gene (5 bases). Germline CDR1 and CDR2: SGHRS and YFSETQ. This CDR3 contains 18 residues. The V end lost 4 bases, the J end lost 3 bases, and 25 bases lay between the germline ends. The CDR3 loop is CASSLGVSGGVLDTEAFF. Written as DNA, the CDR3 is TGCGCCAGCAGCCTAGGGGTCAGTGGGGGGGTTCTGGACACTGAAGCTTTCTTT.

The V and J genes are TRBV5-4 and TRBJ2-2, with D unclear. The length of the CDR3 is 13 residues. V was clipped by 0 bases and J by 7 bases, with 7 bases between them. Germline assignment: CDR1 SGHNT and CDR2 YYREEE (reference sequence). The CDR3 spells CASSLAGGGELFF. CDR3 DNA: TGTGCCAGCAGCTTGGCCGGTGGCGGGGAGCTGTTTTTT.

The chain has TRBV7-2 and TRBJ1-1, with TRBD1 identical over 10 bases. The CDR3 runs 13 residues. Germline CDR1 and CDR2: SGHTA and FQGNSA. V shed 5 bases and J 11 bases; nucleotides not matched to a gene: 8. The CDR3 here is CASSIGQGDGAFF. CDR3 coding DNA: TGTGCCAGCAGCATCGGACAGGGGGACGGCGCTTTCTTT.

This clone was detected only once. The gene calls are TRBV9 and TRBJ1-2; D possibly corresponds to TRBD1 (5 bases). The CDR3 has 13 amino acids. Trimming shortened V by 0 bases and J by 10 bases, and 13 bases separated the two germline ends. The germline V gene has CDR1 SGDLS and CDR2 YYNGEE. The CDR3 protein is CASSVVAGWDYTF. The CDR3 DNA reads TGTGCCAGCAGCGTAGTGGCAGGGTGGGACTACACCTTC.

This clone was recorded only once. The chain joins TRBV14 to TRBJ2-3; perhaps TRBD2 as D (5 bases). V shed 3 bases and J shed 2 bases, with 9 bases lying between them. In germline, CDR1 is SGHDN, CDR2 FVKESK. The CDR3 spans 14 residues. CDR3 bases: TGTGCCAGCAGCCAGAGACTACCCACAGATACGCAGTATTTT. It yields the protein CASSQRLPTDTQYF.

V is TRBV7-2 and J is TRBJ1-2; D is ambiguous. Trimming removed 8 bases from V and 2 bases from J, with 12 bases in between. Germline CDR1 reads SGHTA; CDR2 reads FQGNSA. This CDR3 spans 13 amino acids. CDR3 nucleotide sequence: TGTGCCAGCGGACTCACGGTGAACTATGGCTACACCTTC. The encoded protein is CASGLTVNYGYTF.

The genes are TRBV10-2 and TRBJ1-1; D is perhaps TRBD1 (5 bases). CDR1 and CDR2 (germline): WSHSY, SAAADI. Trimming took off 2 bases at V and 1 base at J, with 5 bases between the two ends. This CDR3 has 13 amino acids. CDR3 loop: CASSEQGNTEAFF. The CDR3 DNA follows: TGCGCCAGCAGTGAGCAGGGGAACACTGAAGCTTTCTTT.

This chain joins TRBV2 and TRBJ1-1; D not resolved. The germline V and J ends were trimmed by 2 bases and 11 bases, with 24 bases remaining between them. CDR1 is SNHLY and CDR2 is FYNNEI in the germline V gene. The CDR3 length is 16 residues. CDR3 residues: CASSETPGVLSSGAFF. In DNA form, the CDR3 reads TGTGCCAGCAGTGAAACCCCCGGTGTCCTGAGTTCGGGGGCTTTCTTT.

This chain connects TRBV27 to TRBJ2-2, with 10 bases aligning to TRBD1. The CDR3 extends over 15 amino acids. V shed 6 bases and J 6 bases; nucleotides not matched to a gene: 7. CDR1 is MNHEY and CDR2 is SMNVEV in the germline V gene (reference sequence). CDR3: CASRRQGAFPGELFF. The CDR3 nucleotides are TGTGCCAGCAGGAGACAGGGGGCTTTCCCCGGGGAGCTGTTTTTT.

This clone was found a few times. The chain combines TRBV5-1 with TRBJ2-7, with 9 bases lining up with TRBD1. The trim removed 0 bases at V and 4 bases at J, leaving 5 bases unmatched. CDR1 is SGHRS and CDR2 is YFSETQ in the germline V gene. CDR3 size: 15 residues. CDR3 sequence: CASSLVTGGLYEQYF. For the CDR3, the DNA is TGCGCCAGCAGCTTGGTAACAGGGGGCCTGTACGAGCAGTACTTC. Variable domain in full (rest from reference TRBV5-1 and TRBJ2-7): KAGVTQTPRYLIKTRGQQVTLSCSPISGHRSVSWYQQTPGQGLQFLFEYFSETQRNKGNFPGRFSGRQFSNSRSEMNVSTLELGDSALYLCASSLVTGGLYEQYFGPGTRLTVT.

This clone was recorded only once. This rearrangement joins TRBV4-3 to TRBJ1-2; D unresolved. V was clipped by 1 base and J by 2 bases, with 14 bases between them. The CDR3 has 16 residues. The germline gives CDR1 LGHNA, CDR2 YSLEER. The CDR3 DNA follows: TGCGCCAGCAGCCAAGTGGTTTTGCAGATCAACTATGGCTACACCTTC. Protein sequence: CASSQVVLQINYGYTF.

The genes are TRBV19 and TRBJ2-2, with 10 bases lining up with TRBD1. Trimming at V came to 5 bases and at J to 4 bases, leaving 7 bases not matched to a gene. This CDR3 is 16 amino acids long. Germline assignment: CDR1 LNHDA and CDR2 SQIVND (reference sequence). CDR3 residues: CASSSRDRGGTGELFF. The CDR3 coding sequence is TGTGCCAGTAGTTCCCGGGACAGGGGTGGCACCGGGGAGCTGTTTTTT.

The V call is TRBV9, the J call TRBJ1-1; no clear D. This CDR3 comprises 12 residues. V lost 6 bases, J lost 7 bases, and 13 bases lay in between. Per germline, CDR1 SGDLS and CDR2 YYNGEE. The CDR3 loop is CASTPPSGEAFF. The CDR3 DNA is TGTGCCAGCACCCCCCCTTCGGGTGAAGCTTTCTTT.

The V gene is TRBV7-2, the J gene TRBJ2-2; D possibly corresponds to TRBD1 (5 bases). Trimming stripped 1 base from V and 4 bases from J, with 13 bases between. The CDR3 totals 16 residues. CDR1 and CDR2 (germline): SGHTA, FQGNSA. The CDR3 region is CASSLESGIGTGELFF. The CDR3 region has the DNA TGTGCCAGCAGCTTAGAATCAGGGATTGGCACCGGGGAGCTGTTTTTT.

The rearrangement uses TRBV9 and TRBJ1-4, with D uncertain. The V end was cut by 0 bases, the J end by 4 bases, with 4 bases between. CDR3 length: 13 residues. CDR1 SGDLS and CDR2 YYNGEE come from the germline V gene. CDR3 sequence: CASSVDSNEKLFF. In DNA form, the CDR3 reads TGTGCCAGCAGCGTAGACAGTAATGAAAAACTGTTTTTT.

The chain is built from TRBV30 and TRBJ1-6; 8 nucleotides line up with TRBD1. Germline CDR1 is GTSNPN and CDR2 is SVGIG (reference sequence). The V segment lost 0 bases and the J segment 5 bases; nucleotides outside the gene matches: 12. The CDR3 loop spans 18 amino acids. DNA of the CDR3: TGTGCCTGGAGTGTAAAGAGGACAGGGACGGAAGATAATTCACCCCTCCACTTT. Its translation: CAWSVKRTGTEDNSPLHF.

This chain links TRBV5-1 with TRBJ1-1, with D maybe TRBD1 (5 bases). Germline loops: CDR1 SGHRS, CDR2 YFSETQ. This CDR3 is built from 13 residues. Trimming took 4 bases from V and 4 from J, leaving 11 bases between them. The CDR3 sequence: CASSPRGGTEAFF. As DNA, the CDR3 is TGCGCCAGCAGCCCCCGGGGGGGCACTGAAGCTTTCTTT.

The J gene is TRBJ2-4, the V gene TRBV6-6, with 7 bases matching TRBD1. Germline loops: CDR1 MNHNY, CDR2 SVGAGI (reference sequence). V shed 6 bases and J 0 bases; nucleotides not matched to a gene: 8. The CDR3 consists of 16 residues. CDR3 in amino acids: CASSRGTARAKNIQYF. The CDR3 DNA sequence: TGTGCCAGCAGCCGAGGGACAGCTAGAGCCAAAAACATTCAGTACTTC.

In DNA form, the CDR3 reads TGCGCCAGCCGGGACAGCTATAATTCACCCCTCCACTTT. Amino acid sequence: CASRDSYNSPLHF. V and J are TRBV5-1 and TRBJ1-6; 7 positions agree with TRBD1. Germline CDR1 is SGHRS and CDR2 is YFSETQ. The CDR3 is 13 amino acids. V shed 7 bases and J 3 bases; nucleotides not matched to a gene: 1.